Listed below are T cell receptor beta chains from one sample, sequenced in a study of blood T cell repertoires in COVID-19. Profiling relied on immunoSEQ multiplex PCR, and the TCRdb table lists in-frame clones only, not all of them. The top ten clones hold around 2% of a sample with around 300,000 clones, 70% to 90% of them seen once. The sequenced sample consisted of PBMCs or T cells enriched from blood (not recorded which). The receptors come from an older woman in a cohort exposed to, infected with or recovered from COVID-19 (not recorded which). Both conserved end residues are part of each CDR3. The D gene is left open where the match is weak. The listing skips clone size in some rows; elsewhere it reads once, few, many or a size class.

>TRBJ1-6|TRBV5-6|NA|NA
TGTGCCAGCAGCTTGGAGGAATCCGGGACACCCCTCCACTTT
CASSLEESGTPLHF
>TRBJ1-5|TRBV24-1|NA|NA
TGTGCCACCAGTGCCCTAGGGGGCAATCAGCCCCAGCATTTT
CATSALGGNQPQHF
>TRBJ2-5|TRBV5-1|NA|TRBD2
TGCGCCAGCAGCTTAGGGACTTCCTCGGGGGGGGAGACCCAGTACTTC
CASSLGTSSGGETQYF
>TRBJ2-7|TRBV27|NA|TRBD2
TGTGCCAGCAGTCCCTCGACTAGCGGAAACTACGAGCAGTACTTC
CASSPSTSGNYEQYF
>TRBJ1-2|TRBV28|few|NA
TGTGCCAGCAGTCCAGGGTCTAGCTATGGCTACACCTTC
CASSPGSSYGYTF
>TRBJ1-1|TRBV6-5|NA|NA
TGTGCCAGCAGTTACTCATTGGAGGGTCCTGAAGCTTTCTTT
CASSYSLEGPEAFF
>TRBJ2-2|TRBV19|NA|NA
TGTGCCAGTAACCAGGGGACGGCAGGCACCGGGGAGCTGTTTTTT
CASNQGTAGTGELFF
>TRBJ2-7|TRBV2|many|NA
TGTGCCAGCAGTGGGACTACCAGCTCCTACGAGCAGTACTTC
CASSGTTSSYEQYF
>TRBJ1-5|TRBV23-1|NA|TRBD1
TGCGCCAGCAGTCAGGACAGGGCTGACAATCAGCCCCAGCATTTT
CASSQDRADNQPQHF
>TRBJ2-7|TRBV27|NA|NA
TGTGCCAGCAGTTTACACCAGGGACTCGACGAGCAGTACTTC
CASSLHQGLDEQYF
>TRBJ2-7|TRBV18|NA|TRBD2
TGTGCCAGCTCACCGACTAGCGGGAGCTCCTACGAGCAGTACTTC
CASSPTSGSSYEQYF
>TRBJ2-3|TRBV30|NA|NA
TGTGCCTGGAGCAGGGCTGCAGATACGCAGTATTTT
CAWSRAADTQYF
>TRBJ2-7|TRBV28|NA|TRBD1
TGTGCCAGCATTAACTCAGGGGGCTTATACGAGCAGTACTTC
CASINSGGLYEQYF
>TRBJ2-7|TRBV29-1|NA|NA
TGCAGCGTGCCCGCCGGGGAAGCGGCGCCCTACGAGCAGTACTTC
CSVPAGEAAPYEQYF
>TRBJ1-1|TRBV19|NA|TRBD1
TGTGCCAGTAGTAGGGACAGGGTCACTGAAGCTTTCTTT
CASSRDRVTEAFF
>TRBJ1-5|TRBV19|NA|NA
TGTGCCAGTAGTATAGATCTATATAGCAATCAGCCCCAGCATTTT
CASSIDLYSNQPQHF
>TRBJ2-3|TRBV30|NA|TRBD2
TGTGCCTGGAGTAAAGGGGGACTAGCGTCTAGCACAGATACGCAGTATTTT
CAWSKGGLASSTDTQYF
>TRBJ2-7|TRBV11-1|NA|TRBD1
TGTGCCAGCAGCTCGCCCCGGGACAGGGACCCTTACGAGCAGTACTTC
CASSSPRDRDPYEQYF
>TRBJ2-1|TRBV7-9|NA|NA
TGTGCCAGCAGCTTAGATCCAGAGCAGTTCTTC
CASSLDPEQFF
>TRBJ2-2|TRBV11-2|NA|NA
TGTGCCAGCAGCTTAGGATGGCGACAGGCCGGCACCGGGGAGCTGTTTTTT
CASSLGWRQAGTGELFF
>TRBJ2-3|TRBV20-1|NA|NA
TGCAGTGCTAGTTCCAGGGAGGCCCCAGATACGCAGTATTTT
CSASSREAPDTQYF
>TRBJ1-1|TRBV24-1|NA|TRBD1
TGTGCCACCAGTGATTCGCGGACAGGGGACACTGAAGCTTTCTTT
CATSDSRTGDTEAFF
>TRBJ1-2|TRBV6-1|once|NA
TGTGCCAGCAGTGAGGAACAGGGAAGCGGCTACACCTTC
CASSEEQGSGYTF
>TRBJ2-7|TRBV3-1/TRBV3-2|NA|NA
TGTGCCAGCAGCCCCCCGGCTAGGTTCGAGCAGTACTTC
CASSPPARFEQYF
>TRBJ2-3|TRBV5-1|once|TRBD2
TGCGCCAGCAGCTTGGTACGACTAGCGGAGAGCACAGATACGCAGTATTTT
CASSLVRLAESTDTQYF
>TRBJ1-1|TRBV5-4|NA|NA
TGTGCCAGCAGTCTGTGGAACAGCTATTTGAACACTGAAGCTTTCTTT
CASSLWNSYLNTEAFF
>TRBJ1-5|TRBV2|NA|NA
TGTGCCAGCAGTGGGTCAGGGAGCAATCAGCCCCAGCATTTT
CASSGSGSNQPQHF
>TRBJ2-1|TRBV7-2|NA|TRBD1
TGTGCCAGCAGCAGCCGGGACAGGGCCTACAATGAGCAGTTCTTC
CASSSRDRAYNEQFF
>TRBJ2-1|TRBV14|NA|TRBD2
TGTGCCAGCAGCCAAGGTATCTTTATGGCTAGCGGGAGGGCCAACAATGAGCAGTTCTTC
CASSQGIFMASGRANNEQFF
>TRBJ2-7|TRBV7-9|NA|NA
TGTGCCAGCAGCCCATTTGGGACATCCACCGAGCAGTACTTC
CASSPFGTSTEQYF
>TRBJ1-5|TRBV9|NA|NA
TGTGCCAGCAGCCGGGGGTATAGCAATCAGCCCCAGCATTTT
CASSRGYSNQPQHF
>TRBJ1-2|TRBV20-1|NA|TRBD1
TGCAGTGCTAGTCAACCGGGACAGGGGGCTCGAAACTATGGCTACACCTTC
CSASQPGQGARNYGYTF
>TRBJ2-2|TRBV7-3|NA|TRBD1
TGTGCCAGCAGCTTAGGGACCGGGACAGGGCAAGGGGAGCTGTTTTTT
CASSLGTGTGQGELFF
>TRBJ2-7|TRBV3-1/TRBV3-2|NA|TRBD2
TGTGCCAGCAGCCGGAGGACTAGCGGGACCCAGGGCGAGCAGTACTTC
CASSRRTSGTQGEQYF
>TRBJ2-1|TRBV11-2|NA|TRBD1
TGTGCCAGCAGCTCCCAGACAGGGCTAAATGAGCAGTTCTTC
CASSSQTGLNEQFF
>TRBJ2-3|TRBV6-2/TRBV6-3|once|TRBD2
TGTGCCAGCAGTCAACCTAGCGGGAGGGGAAAAAGCACAGATACGCAGTATTTT
CASSQPSGRGKSTDTQYF
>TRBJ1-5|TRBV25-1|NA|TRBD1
TGTGCCAGCAGCTCTGGACAGGTGACCAATCAGCCCCAGCATTTT
CASSSGQVTNQPQHF
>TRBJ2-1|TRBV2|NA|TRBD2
TGTGCCAGCAGGGGGGGACTAGCGGGAGTCGGCAATGAGCAGTTCTTC
CASRGGLAGVGNEQFF
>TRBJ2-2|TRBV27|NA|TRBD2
TGTGCCTCTCGCTCCCTCCGAGCGGGGGCGAACACCGGGGAGCTGTTTTTT
CASRSLRAGANTGELFF
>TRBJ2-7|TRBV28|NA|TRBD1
TGTGCCAGCAGTGCGGGACAGGTGATATCCTACGAGCAGTACTTC
CASSAGQVISYEQYF
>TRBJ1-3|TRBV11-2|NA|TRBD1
TGTGCCAGCAGCGTTAATATAGGGGGCGACGGAAACACCATATATTTT
CASSVNIGGDGNTIYF
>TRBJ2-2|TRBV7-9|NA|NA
TGTGCCAGCACCACTAGAGACACCGGGGAGCTGTTTTTT
CASTTRDTGELFF
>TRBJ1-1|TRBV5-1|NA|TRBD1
TGCGCCAGCAGCCTGACAGGGGGCAGCCCTGAAGCTTTCTTT
CASSLTGGSPEAFF